The source of this TCR beta chain is a study of blood T cell repertoires in COVID-19 (dated by TCRdb to about 2020). Context from the whole study: Samples from collaborators originated in the United States, Italy and Spain and spanned both the acute and convalescent phases of COVID-19. The material from the prospective study consisted of cDNA or gDNA derived from T cells, B-cell-depleted T cells, or PBMCs. Deeply sampled blood TCRbeta repertoires from subjects exposed to, actively infected with, or recovered from COVID-19 were included in the dataset. The repertoires were made available in a free public database intended to serve as a resource for research on the immune response to SARS-CoV-2. The samples were drawn from two sources: the first 160 participants of the ongoing ImmuneRACE study, and 1,200 or so subjects contributed by 6 global collaborators. Sample metadata almost always included a de-identified subject ID, COVID-19 status, age in years and sex. Where available, HLA class I and class II types were taken from metadata supplied by the sample provider and were not determined by assay-based typing. What the research found in general, with its limitations: The quantity of clinical and demographic metadata differed by source and by participant and was supplied without curation.

Its CDR3 holds 15 amino acids, cysteine through phenylalanine. Solely the CDR3 DNA is kept, with 45 bases framed from the first base. Reading the germline V gene gives CDR1 MNHEY and CDR2 SVGAGI. Here V drops 5 bases and J drops 4 bases, and the junction holds 5 bases not matched to any gene. Whole blood was collected in K2EDTA tubes by collaborating institutions according to the institutions' own protocols. For TCRbeta analysis, collaborators shipped samples in one of three forms: frozen whole blood, isolated PBMCs, or DNA extracted from either of those sample types. As to this clone: Its antigen has not been determined. Base-call qualities are not available, and no considerably larger clone is one nucleotide away.

TCRbeta CDR3 regions were amplified from genomic DNA using the immunoSEQ Assay, a bias-controlled multiplex PCR. Per the authors' processing: The number of nucleated cells in each sample was estimated by amplification of reference gene primers within the assay. To quantify the absolute abundance of each unique TCRbeta CDR3 rearrangement, sequence reads were collapsed and filtered. For each sample, productive Simpson clonality was calculated by taking the square root of Simpson's diversity index across productive rearrangements. TCRdb re-hosts the immuneACCESS table, in-frame sequences only. Its copies lack some clones; in the studies checked, an unresolved V gene accounts for under half of them, and the cause for the rest is not known. Clonal size and the V and J genes are those of that table, whereas D and trimming came from the DNA. The sample records about 93,000 clones, 85% to 90% of which are singletons. Roughly 1.5% of the sample comes from the top ten.

This clonotype originated in a human donor with active COVID-19. The donor label of this sample is uncertain. Input material: peripheral blood. Recombination linked TRBV6-5 to TRBJ1-2, with 12 junctional bases fitting TRBD1. The bases read TGTGCCAGCAGTCGTCCGGGACAGGGGGCCTATGGCTACACCTTC. It encodes CASSRPGQGAYGYTF.